This TCR beta chain comes out of a study of blood T cell repertoires in COVID-19. In the study overall: COVID-19 samples, acute and convalescent, were from the United States, Italy and Spain. The analysed material was cDNA or gDNA that came from T cells, B-cell-depleted T cells, or PBMCs.

This clone was detected only a few times. Study processing details: Estimated nucleated cell counts came from reference gene primer amplification. Generated by immunoSEQ multiplex PCR, the TCRdb table keeps only in-frame clones and is missing some. D and trimming come from the DNA, and the V and J calls and clone size come from that table. The sample has about 200,000 clones; around nine tenths are singletons. CDR3 size: 13 residues. Looked up from germline, CDR1 is MNHEY and CDR2 is SVGAGI. The V end was cut by 6 bases, the J end by 5 bases, with 14 bases between. The chain carries TRBV6-5 and TRBJ2-7; D possibly corresponds to TRBD2 (6 bases). The TCR comes from a man between 18 and 35 years old with active or convalescent COVID-19. The specimen sequenced was peripheral blood. The chain's CDR3 is CASSQLGGHEQYF. Here the CDR3 DNA reads TGTGCCAGCAGCCAATTGGGGGGACACGAGCAGTACTTC.